This T cell receptor beta chain was sequenced for a study of cytomegalovirus exposure and HLA in healthy donors (dated by TCRdb to the late 2010s). Study-wide context: An earlier analysis of about 560 of the donors reported about 260 Gb of sequence data and 100 million to 120 million unique TCR beta sequences obtained from roughly 170 million T cells. The study combined high-throughput TCR immunosequencing, statistical association of individual TCRs with disease status, and machine learning to predict cytomegalovirus infection status. In addition to the first cohort of approximately 670 subjects, a separate validation cohort of under 150 different subjects was used. To study patterns of TCR occurrence, a later analysis re-analyzed previously published TCR beta repertoires from more than 550 donors and added high-resolution HLA genotyping. Class I and class II HLA loci were covered by the typing at four-digit resolution. An early release that covered about 640 HLA-typed donors contained approximately 300 gigabases of sequencing data and tens of millions of unique TCR sequences. Donor age, sex, ethnicity and CMV serostatus were compiled together with the repertoire data. The T cell repertoires of under 750 subjects were profiled by immunosequencing and related to cytomegalovirus serostatus. The number of donors typed differed by locus, with roughly 620-640 for A, B, C, DRB1 and DQB1, 522 for DQA1, over 600 for DPA1, and around 430 for DPB1. Rather than using new phenotypic data, the later analysis identified candidate immune exposures from TCR beta sequences and from how often those sequences occurred across donors. All discovery cohort repertoires had been generated on a single sequencing platform. A later genetic analysis took genome-wide SNP genotypes for about 65% of the 666 donors and used that subset as a discovery cohort. Four to six DR-DQ haplotypes were handled as single units for association and clustering because linkage in the cohort was strong. An earlier analysis of 587 of the donors used high-throughput TCR beta sequencing to judge whether each TCR beta V gene segment behaved as functional or pseudogenic. The genetic ancestry cluster associated with self-reported Caucasian donors included over 65% of the roughly 400 genotyped donors. The aim of the study was to test whether cataloging public T cell receptors could identify signatures of past pathogen exposure. Among 398 genotyped donors of the cohort, an average of approximately 240,000 unique TCR beta nucleotide sequences were sequenced per donor, roughly 20% of them non-productive.

The library was made by the immunoSEQ multiplex PCR assay. A mixture of 60 forward primers for TCR Vbeta segments and 13 reverse primers for TCR Jbeta segments was used in the multiplex PCR. The CDR3 region of rearranged TCR beta genes was amplified from genomic DNA by a multiplex PCR assay. Amplified TCR beta libraries were sequenced as 87-base-pair reads on the Illumina HiSeq System. Turning to the authors' computational methods: In a later analysis, tens of millions of unique TCR beta chains were counted across the 500 to 850 repertoires, and around 11 million of these chains were shared by at least two donors. A nearest-neighbor algorithm error-corrected the raw reads and collapsed the reads into unique sequences, merging closely related sequences to remove PCR and sequencing errors. CDR3 sequences were aligned to IMGT reference sequences to assign V, D and J gene segments. For a sequence to be retained, a match of at least six nucleotides to both a V gene segment and a J gene segment was required. A rearrangement counted as productive if the CDR3 had no stop codons and remained in frame with V and J, and every other rearrangement counted as non-productive. Following IMGT convention, CDR3 was defined as the stretch from the second conserved V-encoded cysteine to the conserved J-encoded phenylalanine. In an earlier analysis of roughly 610 of the donors, sequences lacking an unambiguous match to a single V gene segment were excluded. In an earlier analysis of approximately 590 of the donors, a V segment was called functional when productive rearrangements were above 56.7%, and segregating when the standard deviation between donors exceeded 5%. A statistical classification framework was developed to diagnose cytomegalovirus status using the catalog of TCR beta chain sequences. In a later analysis, V and J genes were assigned by comparing TCR nucleotide sequences against IMGT/GENE-DB human TR gene sequences. A later analysis assigned CDR3 sequences and most-parsimonious VDJ recombination scenarios with the TCRdist pipeline. In a later analysis, each TCR beta chain was defined by its CDR3 amino acid sequence together with its V-gene family, and reads without a unique V-gene family were excluded. In a later analysis, several hundred highly shared, low-generation-probability nucleotide sequences were removed to address suspected cross-contamination and a sequencing artifact. A later analysis calculated a clonal expansion index for each public chain from normalized within-repertoire ranks of inferred template counts. In a later analysis, generation probabilities were computed using a VDJ recombination model fitted to out-of-frame rearrangements, and the results were checked against IGoR. Hypergeometric tests were used in a later analysis to score TCR-TCR, TCR-HLA and TCR-CMV co-occurrence, with a repertoire-size bias correction applied to the TCR pairs. To estimate false discovery rates, a later analysis permuted the HLA or CMV assignments 20 times. A later analysis grouped co-occurring TCRs with DBSCAN, adding TCRdist sequence similarity when clustering within HLA-allele-positive subsets. For co-occurrence clustering, repertoires with fewer than 30,000 or more than 120,000 public chains were excluded, along with roughly 5 repertoires with anomalous nucleotide sharing. Sourced from immuneACCESS, this table was stored by TCRdb with only in-frame sequences that have V and J called. A share of the clones is absent; for the studies checked, an unresolved V gene accounts for under half, and the remainder has no known explanation. The V and J calls and clone size come from that table; D and trimming were worked out from the DNA. The sample records some 200,000 clones, over 60% of which are singletons. The biggest ten clones account for 1.5% to 2% of the sample.

From the cysteine through the phenylalanine, the CDR3 covers 13 amino acids. Just the 39-base CDR3 DNA is kept, in frame starting at base 1. The junction shows trimming of 5 bases on V and 3 bases on J, plus 10 bases between the germline ends. The germline V gene gives CDR1 as MNHEY and CDR2 as SVGAGI. The full study reports these points: The cohort was sequenced for TCR beta chains only, and without alpha or paired-chain data the features that could be detected were limited. The classifier was reported to diagnose cytomegalovirus status with high specificity and sensitivity in both the original cohort and the validation cohort. Linkage disequilibrium might explain the correlated functional status among segregating V segments, but an unknown experimental factor could not be ruled out. Immune exposure information for the cohort was limited to CMV serostatus. HLA typing was unavailable for some donors at each locus, so association tests used only the typed subset. Because counts were too low, more than 15 rarely observed V segments, including chromosome 9 orphons, were left out of the earlier analysis of some 640 of the donors. Broadly in line with IMGT annotations, most TCR beta V segments showed up in productive rearrangements about 87% or about 30% of the time in an earlier analysis of 587 of the donors. A further reported finding was that TCR beta sequences accurately predicted the HLA-A and HLA-B alleles for most subjects in the first cohort. In a later analysis, several top co-occurrence clusters were reported to appear linked to parvovirus B19, influenza, CMV and Epstein-Barr virus. In a later analysis, the rate of TCR association differed among HLA loci, with DRB1 alleles having the most associated TCRs and HLA-C alleles having the fewest. Specific HLA alleles were associated with 15,000 to 20,000 TCR beta sequences at a false discovery rate of 0.05 in a later analysis. A cluster of highly shared sequence variants was judged likely to represent a technical artifact of the sequencing pipeline. A later analysis found that most CMV-associated TCR beta chains appeared HLA-restricted, with HLA associations seemingly driven largely by CMV exposure. Some IMGT-functional V segments, including TRBV6-2 and TRBV6-3, could not be told apart with the 87-base-pair reads, so those segments were excluded. The study listed approximately 150 TCR beta chains as associated with cytomegalovirus. An association between a missense DCLRE1C variant and V-gene and J-gene trimming of TCR beta chains was found in a later genetic analysis and replicated in an independent cohort. Roughly uniform sequencing depth across donors was assumed in presence/absence analyses, although this assumption may not hold. When HLA alleles, especially DR and DQ, strongly co-occurred, TCR associations were difficult to assign to individual alleles. Three of the identified cytomegalovirus-associated TCR beta chains were confirmed in vitro to be specific for cytomegalovirus antigens. The authors suggested that the approach could potentially be extended to other disease states and immunological phenotypes. While some public TCRs were present in many individuals, most TCR sequences turned up only very rarely across donors. A later genetic analysis reported fewer N-insertions in productive TCRs among donors in an Asian-associated ancestry cluster than the roughly 670-donor mean. In a later analysis, HLA-associated TCR beta chains showed more clonal expansion and lower generation probabilities than non-associated chains that were equally common.

In total, roughly 670 healthy bone marrow donors made up the cohort. At the time of sampling, every cohort member was nominally healthy, though immune exposures that went unrecorded were likely present. The donor tested CMV seronegative and was one of the 352 seronegative cohort members. Each donor provided a peripheral blood sample, and peripheral blood mononuclear cells were used for TCR beta sequencing. Genomic DNA was extracted from the blood cell samples with the Qiagen DNeasy Blood Extraction Kit. As for this clone: Its antigen remains unidentified. Per-base qualities were not stored, and no clone one base away is much larger.

The rearranged chain carries TRBV6-5 and TRBJ2-5, and TRBD1 may be the D gene, going by 6 matching bases. This sequence was found in a man younger than 35 in good health and CMV-seronegative. Sequencing used PBMCs. The sequenced DNA: TGTGCCAGCAGTGAAGGGGGAGAAGAGACCCAGTACTTC. This is translated as CASSEGGEETQYF.